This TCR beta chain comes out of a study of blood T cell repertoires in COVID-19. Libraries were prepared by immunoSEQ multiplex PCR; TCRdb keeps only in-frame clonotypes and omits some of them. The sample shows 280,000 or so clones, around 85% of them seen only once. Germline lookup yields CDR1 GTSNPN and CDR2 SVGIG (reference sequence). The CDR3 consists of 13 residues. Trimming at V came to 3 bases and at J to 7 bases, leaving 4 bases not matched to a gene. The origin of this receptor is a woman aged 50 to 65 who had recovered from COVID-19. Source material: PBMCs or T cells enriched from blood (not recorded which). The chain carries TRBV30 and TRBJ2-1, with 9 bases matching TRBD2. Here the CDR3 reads CAWRNSGSNEQFF. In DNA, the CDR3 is TGTGCCTGGAGAAATAGCGGGAGTAATGAGCAGTTCTTC.